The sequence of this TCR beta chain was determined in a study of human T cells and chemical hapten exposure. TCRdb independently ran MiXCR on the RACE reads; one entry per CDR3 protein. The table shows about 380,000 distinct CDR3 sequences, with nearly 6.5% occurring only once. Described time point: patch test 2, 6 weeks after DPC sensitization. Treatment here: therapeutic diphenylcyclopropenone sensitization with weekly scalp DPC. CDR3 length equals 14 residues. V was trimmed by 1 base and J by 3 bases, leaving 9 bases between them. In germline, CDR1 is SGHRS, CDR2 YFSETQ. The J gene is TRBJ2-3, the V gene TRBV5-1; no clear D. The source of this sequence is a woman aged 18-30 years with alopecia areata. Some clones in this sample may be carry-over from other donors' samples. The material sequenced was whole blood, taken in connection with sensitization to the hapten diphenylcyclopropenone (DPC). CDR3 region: CASSLRPQTDTQYF. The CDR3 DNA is TGCGCCAGCAGCTTGAGGCCTCAAACAGATACGCAGTATTTT. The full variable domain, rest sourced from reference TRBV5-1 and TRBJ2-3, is KAGVTQTPRYLIKTRGQQVTLSCSPISGHRSVSWYQQTPGQGLQFLFEYFSETQRNKGNFPGRFSGRQFSNSRSEMNVSTLELGDSALYLCASSLRPQTDTQYFGPGTRLTVL.